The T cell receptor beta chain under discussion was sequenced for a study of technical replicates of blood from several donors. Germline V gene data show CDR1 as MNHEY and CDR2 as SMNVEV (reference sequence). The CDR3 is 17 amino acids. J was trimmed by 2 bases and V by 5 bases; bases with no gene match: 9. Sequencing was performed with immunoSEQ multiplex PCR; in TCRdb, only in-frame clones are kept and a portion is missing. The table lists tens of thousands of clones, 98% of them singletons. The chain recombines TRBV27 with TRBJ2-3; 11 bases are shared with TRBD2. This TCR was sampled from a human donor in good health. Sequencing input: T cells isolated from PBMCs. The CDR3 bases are TGTGCCAGCAGTCGAACTAGCGGGAGTCTTAACACAGATACGCAGTATTTT. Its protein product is CASSRTSGSLNTDTQYF.